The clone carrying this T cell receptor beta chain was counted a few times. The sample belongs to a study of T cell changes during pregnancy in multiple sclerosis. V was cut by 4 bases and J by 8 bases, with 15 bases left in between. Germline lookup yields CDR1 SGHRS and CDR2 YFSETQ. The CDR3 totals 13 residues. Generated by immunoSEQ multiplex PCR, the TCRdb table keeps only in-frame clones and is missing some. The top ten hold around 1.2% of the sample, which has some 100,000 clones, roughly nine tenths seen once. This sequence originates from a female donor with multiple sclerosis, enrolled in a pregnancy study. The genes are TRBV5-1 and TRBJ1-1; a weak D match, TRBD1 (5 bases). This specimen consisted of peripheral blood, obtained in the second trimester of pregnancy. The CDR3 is CASSREGQGEAFF. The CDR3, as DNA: TGCGCCAGCAGCCGGGAGGGGCAGGGAGAAGCTTTCTTT.